The 2 T cell receptor beta chains in this list originate from one sample, sequenced in a study of early T cells in non-severe SARS-CoV-2 infection. Each CDR3 protein gets one entry after TCRdb re-called the 5' RACE reads with MiXCR. The sample has over 75,000 distinct CDR3 sequences; about 15% are singletons. The sequencing sample was made of whole blood. Receptors originate from an adult who was a healthcare worker with PCR-confirmed SARS-CoV-2 infection or an uninfected control (not recorded which).

This clonotype was counted once. A much larger clone lies a single base off, so this may be a read error. This chain links TRBV7-9 with TRBJ2-7, with D unresolved. The V gene lost 0 bases and the J gene lost 5 bases, with 2 bases spanning the gap. The CDR3 spans 11 residues. Germline V gives CDR1 SEHNR, CDR2 FQNEAQ (reference sequence). In nucleotides, the CDR3 is TGTGCCAGCAGCTTAGCCCACGAGCAGTACTTC. Its translation: CASSLAHEQYF.

This clonotype has ten or more counts. As DNA, the CDR3 is TGCGCCAGCAGCGTACAGGGGCGGCACTCACCCCTCCACTTT. Its translation: CASSVQGRHSPLHF. The chain couples TRBV4-1 to TRBJ1-6; 7 bases agree with TRBD1. The CDR3 extends over 14 amino acids. V gave up 5 bases and J gave up 10 bases; unmatched junction bases: 8. Germline V gives CDR1 MGHRA, CDR2 YSYEKL.